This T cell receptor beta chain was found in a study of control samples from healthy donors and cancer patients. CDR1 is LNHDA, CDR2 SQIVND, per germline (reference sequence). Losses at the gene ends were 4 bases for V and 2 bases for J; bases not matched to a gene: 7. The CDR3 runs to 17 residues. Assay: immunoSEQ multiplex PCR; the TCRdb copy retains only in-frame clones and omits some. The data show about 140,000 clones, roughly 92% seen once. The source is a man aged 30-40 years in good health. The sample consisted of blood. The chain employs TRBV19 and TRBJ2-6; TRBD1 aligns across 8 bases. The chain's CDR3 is CASSKDRDPAGANVLTF. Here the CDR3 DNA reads TGTGCCAGTAGTAAGGACAGGGATCCGGCTGGGGCCAACGTCCTGACTTTC.